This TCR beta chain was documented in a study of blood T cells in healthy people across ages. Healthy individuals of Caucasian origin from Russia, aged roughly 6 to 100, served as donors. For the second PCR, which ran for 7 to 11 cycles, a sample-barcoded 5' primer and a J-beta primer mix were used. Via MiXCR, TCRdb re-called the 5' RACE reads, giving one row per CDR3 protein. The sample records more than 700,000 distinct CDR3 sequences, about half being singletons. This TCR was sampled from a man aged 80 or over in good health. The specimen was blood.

CDR3 nucleotides: TGTGCCATCAGTGAGTTAGCGGGAGCGCGAGAGACCCAGTACTTC. This gives the protein CAISELAGARETQYF. The rearrangement joins TRBV10-3 to TRBJ2-4; 9 nucleotides line up with TRBD2. The last part of the DNA fits TRBJ2-5 better; the J call may be wrong. CDR1 is ENHRY, CDR2 SYGVKD, per germline. The CDR3 has 15 amino acids.